These 26 T cell receptor beta chains came from one sample sequenced in a study of T cells in Graves' hyperthyroidism and ophthalmopathy. Amplified TCR beta CDR3 regions came from RNA transcripts. Researchers ran a first-round RT-PCR on the TCR CDR3 using the HTBI primer set. MiXCR, run by TCRdb on the multiplex PCR reads, gives a single entry per CDR3 protein. The sample consists of approximately 400,000 distinct CDR3 sequences, more than 13% of them appearing once. Sequencing was performed on blood. Source of these receptors: a woman in her 30s with Graves' hyperthyroidism.

V gene TRBV2 combines with J gene TRBJ2-7; D is uncertain. The CDR3 has 13 amino acids. Germline CDR1 reads SNHLY; CDR2 reads FYNNEI. Between the trimmed V and J ends, which lost 6 bases and 4 bases, there was a span of 13 bases. The CDR3 sequence is CASSVGPEYEQYF. DNA for the CDR3: TGTGCCAGCAGCGTAGGGCCGGAGTACGAGCAGTACTTC.

The J gene is TRBJ2-3, the V gene TRBV4-1; D unclear. Germline assignment: CDR1 MGHRA and CDR2 YSYEKL. Trimming shortened V by 8 bases and J by 8 bases, and 17 bases separated the two germline ends. CDR3 size: 13 residues. This CDR3 is CASGSRSLGTQYF. The CDR3 DNA reads as TGCGCCAGCGGCTCCCGGTCCCTGGGTACGCAGTATTTT.

This clonotype has ten or more counts. The chain employs TRBV28 and TRBJ2-7, with a possible D match to TRBD1 (6 bases). The V end lost 5 bases, the J end lost 7 bases, and 15 bases lay between the germline ends. Germline V gene sequence: CDR1 MDHEN, CDR2 SYDVKM. The CDR3 totals 13 residues. For the CDR3, the DNA is TGTGCCAGCAGTCAACGGACAGAAAGTGAGCAGTACTTC. It specifies CASSQRTESEQYF.

This clonotype was observed at least ten times. The chain employs TRBV2 and TRBJ2-7, with 8 bases lining up with TRBD1. Germline values: CDR1 SNHLY, CDR2 FYNNEI. This CDR3 spans 14 amino acids. The ends lost 8 bases at V and 6 bases at J; junction bases unmatched: 12. The CDR3 nucleotides read TGTGCCAGCGACAGGGGCGCGGCGATTGGCGAGCAGTACTTC. Amino acids: CASDRGAAIGEQYF.

This clonotype showed up many times. J is TRBJ2-7 and V is TRBV28; a possible D gene is TRBD1 (6 bases). V was clipped by 2 bases and J by 4 bases, with 6 bases between them. In germline, CDR1 is MDHEN, CDR2 SYDVKM. The CDR3 is 12 residues long. The CDR3 DNA sequence: TGTGCCAGCAGTTTAGGACAGTACGAGCAGTACTTC. Amino acids: CASSLGQYEQYF.

The chain uses TRBV28 and TRBJ1-3; D is uncertain. This CDR3 spans 13 amino acids. V was trimmed by 3 bases and J by 0 bases, leaving 3 bases between them. Germline V lookup: CDR1 MDHEN, CDR2 SYDVKM. The CDR3 region has the DNA TGTGCCAGCAGTTTCTCCTCTGGAAACACCATATATTTT. Translating gives CASSFSSGNTIYF.

This chain connects TRBV19 to TRBJ2-1; 8 positions agree with TRBD2. Germline-derived CDR1 and CDR2 are LNHDA and SQIVND (reference sequence). This CDR3 comprises 14 residues. CDR3 protein: CATGGGSFFDEQFF. The CDR3, as DNA: TGTGCAACGGGGGGGGGGTCGTTTTTCGATGAGCAGTTCTTC.

This chain connects TRBV7-3 to TRBJ1-1; tentative D call: TRBD1 (6 bases). Germline V CDR1 and CDR2: SGHTA, FQGTGA. Between the trimmed V and J ends, which lost 4 bases and 0 bases, there was a span of 12 bases. The CDR3 is made up of 15 amino acids. CDR3 in DNA: TGTGCCAGCAGCTCAGGACAGATCATGAACACTGAAGCTTTCTTT. Translated: CASSSGQIMNTEAFF.

The rearrangement links TRBV15 to TRBJ1-4; D unresolved. The CDR3 has 14 amino acids. Trimming pared 0 bases from V and 6 bases from J, leaving 8 bases between. Germline CDR1 LNHNV, CDR2 YYDKDF (reference sequence). The DNA of the CDR3 is TGTGCCACCAGCAGAGATCGGGGTGATGAAAAACTGTTTTTT. Translated: CATSRDRGDEKLFF.

This clonotype appeared a few times. One end of the junction does not line up with germline, which may come from a read error. The rearrangement uses TRBV7-2 and TRBJ2-3, with D possibly matching TRBD2 (6 bases). Germline V gene lookup returns CDR1 SGHTA and CDR2 FQGNSA. This CDR3 comprises 14 residues. CDR3 in amino acids: CATSPSGSTDTQYF. The CDR3 nucleotides are TGTGCCACCAGCCCGAGCGGGAGCACAGATACGCAGTATTTT.

This clonotype was counted between two and nine times. The chain carries TRBV6-5 and TRBJ2-1, with no clear D. This CDR3 is 13 amino acids long. The germline CDR1 and CDR2 sequences are MNHEY and SVGAGI. Trimming took 0 bases from V and 12 from J, leaving 12 bases between them. The CDR3 is CASSYSISTVQFF. CDR3 DNA: TGTGCCAGCAGTTACTCGATTTCCACAGTGCAGTTCTTC.

The table lists this clonotype with a few counts. V is TRBV18 and J is TRBJ1-5; D is unresolved. The V gene lost 2 bases and the J gene lost 4 bases, with 6 bases spanning the gap. CDR3 length equals 13 residues. The germline V gene encodes CDR1 KGHSH and CDR2 LQKENI. The CDR3, as DNA: TGTGCCAGCTCACCAGGGGAGAATCAGCCCCAGCATTTT. This gives the protein CASSPGENQPQHF.

This clonotype was observed at least ten times. This chain links TRBV30 with TRBJ2-1, with TRBD1 as a possible D gene (5 bases). Germline V lookup: CDR1 GTSNPN, CDR2 SVGIG (reference sequence). V was cut by 4 bases and J by 12 bases, with 25 bases left in between. CDR3 length: 15 amino acids. CDR3 sequence (DNA): TGTGCCTGGATCACGGCCTTCAAAATCATTCAGGGGCAGTTCTTC. This codes for CAWITAFKIIQGQFF.

The chain combines TRBV27 with TRBJ1-3, with a weak D call TRBD1 (5 bases). Between the trimmed V and J ends, which lost 7 bases and 1 base, there was a span of 20 bases. In germline, CDR1 is MNHEY, CDR2 SMNVEV (reference sequence). The CDR3 consists of 17 residues. CDR3 nucleotide sequence: TGTGCCAGCATTCTCCCGGGACCCGGGGATTCTGGAAACACCATATATTTT. This gives the protein CASILPGPGDSGNTIYF.

This clonotype was seen a few times. The V and J genes are TRBV4-1 and TRBJ2-7, with 9 bases lining up with TRBD1. The CDR3 is made up of 15 amino acids. CDR1 is MGHRA, CDR2 YSYEKL, per germline. Trimming cost V 0 bases and J 3 bases; bases outside gene matches: 3. CDR3 protein: CASSQETTGGYEQYF. The CDR3 nucleotides read TGCGCCAGCAGCCAAGAAACGACAGGGGGCTACGAGCAGTACTTC.

In nucleotides, the CDR3 is TGCGCCAGCAGCCCAAACTTTGGGGGGCAGAATGAGCAGTTCTTC. Its translation is CASSPNFGGQNEQFF. This chain connects TRBV5-1 to TRBJ2-1; D tentatively fits TRBD1 or TRBD2 (6 bases each). This CDR3 has 15 residues. Germline loops: CDR1 SGHRS, CDR2 YFSETQ. Trimming removed 4 bases at V and 7 bases at J, with 18 bases between. Supplemented by reference TRBV5-1 and TRBJ2-1, the full variable domain reads KAGVTQTPRYLIKTRGQQVTLSCSPISGHRSVSWYQQTPGQGLQFLFEYFSETQRNKGNFPGRFSGRQFSNSRSEMNVSTLELGDSALYLCASSPNFGGQNEQFFGPGTRLTVL.

This clonotype was detected many times. The chain combines TRBV20-1 with TRBJ2-5; 12 bases fit TRBD2. Germline assignment: CDR1 DFQATT and CDR2 SNEGSKA (reference sequence). The V and J ends lost 5 bases and 0 bases, in that order; junction bases with no gene match: 13. CDR3 length equals 18 residues. The CDR3 DNA follows: TGCAGTGCTCAGAGACTAGCGGGAGTTGGTGCGGACCAAGAGACCCAGTACTTC. Translating gives CSAQRLAGVGADQETQYF.

The sample holds a few counts of this clonotype. CDR3 DNA sequence: TGCGCCAGCAGCCAAGACTCCCGGGACGTGGTGGGCTACGAGCAGTACTTC. It codes for CASSQDSRDVVGYEQYF. This sequence joins TRBV4-1 and TRBJ2-7; D possibly uses TRBD1 or TRBD2 (5 bases each). CDR3 length equals 17 residues. Germline V CDR1 and CDR2: MGHRA, YSYEKL. Trimming shortened V by 0 bases and J by 3 bases, and 18 bases separated the two germline ends.

In its sample, this clonotype was seen many times. The CDR3 nucleotides read TGTGCCAGCGGGCACTTGAATGAGCAGTTCTTC. Protein product: CASGHLNEQFF. V usage is TRBV3-1 and J usage is TRBJ2-1; no definite D call. The germline V gene has CDR1 LGHDT and CDR2 YNNKEL (reference sequence). This CDR3 is 11 amino acids long. V lost 8 bases, J lost 7 bases, and 9 bases lay in between.

This chain links TRBV27 with TRBJ2-7, with TRBD2 identical over 11 bases. Germline V gene data show CDR1 as MNHEY and CDR2 as SMNVEV (reference sequence). With V trimmed by 6 bases and J by 0 bases, 7 bases remained unmatched. This CDR3 spans 16 amino acids. CDR3 sequence: CASRGLAEKFSYEQYF. The CDR3 bases are TGTGCCAGCAGGGGACTAGCGGAGAAATTCTCCTACGAGCAGTACTTC.

This clonotype was recorded many times. The gene calls are TRBV11-2 and TRBJ2-1; 11 bases map to TRBD2. This CDR3 spans 15 amino acids. Germline CDR1 reads SGHAT; CDR2 reads FQNNGV. The ends lost 8 bases at V and 6 bases at J; junction bases unmatched: 9. For the CDR3, the DNA is TGTGCCAGCGCCAGACTAGCGGGGTCAATCAATGAGCAGTTCTTC. This sequence encodes CASARLAGSINEQFF.

In its sample, this clonotype was seen many times. The CDR3 protein is CASSGLGRSYNEQFF. The CDR3, as DNA: TGTGCCAGCAGTGGACTAGGCAGATCCTACAATGAGCAGTTCTTC. The V and J genes are TRBV25-1 and TRBJ2-1; D perhaps matches TRBD2 (6 bases). Germline CDR1 and CDR2: MGHDK and SYGVNS. The CDR3 contains 15 residues. The V and J ends lost 4 bases and 1 base respectively, with 11 bases between them.

This clonotype was detected a few times. This chain uses TRBV9 with TRBJ2-1; D is perhaps TRBD2 (5 bases). Trimming pared 4 bases from V and 0 bases from J, leaving 14 bases between. This CDR3 contains 16 residues. The germline V gene encodes CDR1 SGDLS and CDR2 YYNGEE. CDR3 sequence: CASSLQADSSYNEQFF. The CDR3 nucleotides are TGTGCCAGCAGCCTTCAAGCGGACTCCTCCTACAATGAGCAGTTCTTC.

In this sample, this clonotype turned up many times. J is TRBJ2-2 and V is TRBV18, with 14 bases aligning to TRBD2. The CDR3 is 18 amino acids. J lost 4 bases, V lost 0 bases, and 4 bases had no gene match. CDR1 is KGHSH and CDR2 is LQKENI in the germline V gene. The CDR3 is CASSPPWGLAGVTGELFF. In nucleotides, the CDR3 is TGTGCCAGCTCACCACCGTGGGGACTAGCGGGAGTCACCGGGGAGCTGTTTTTT.

The chain carries TRBV11-2 and TRBJ2-7; D is undetermined. The CDR3 spans 15 residues. V was shortened by 0 bases and J by 3 bases, with 12 bases between the two germline ends. CDR1 is SGHAT, CDR2 FQNNGV, per germline. The CDR3 here is CASSLDVVGFYEQYF. The DNA for the CDR3 is TGTGCCAGCAGCTTAGATGTGGTTGGTTTCTACGAGCAGTACTTC.

Ten or more counts support this clonotype. This chain joins TRBV27 and TRBJ2-3; 7 nucleotides agree with TRBD2. Germline assignment: CDR1 MNHEY and CDR2 SMNVEV (reference sequence). V was pared by 6 bases and J by 3 bases, with 6 bases of the junction left unmatched. The CDR3 runs to 14 residues. Here the CDR3 DNA reads TGTGCCAGCAGGGCGGGAGAGGGAACAGATACGCAGTATTTT. Its protein is CASRAGEGTDTQYF.